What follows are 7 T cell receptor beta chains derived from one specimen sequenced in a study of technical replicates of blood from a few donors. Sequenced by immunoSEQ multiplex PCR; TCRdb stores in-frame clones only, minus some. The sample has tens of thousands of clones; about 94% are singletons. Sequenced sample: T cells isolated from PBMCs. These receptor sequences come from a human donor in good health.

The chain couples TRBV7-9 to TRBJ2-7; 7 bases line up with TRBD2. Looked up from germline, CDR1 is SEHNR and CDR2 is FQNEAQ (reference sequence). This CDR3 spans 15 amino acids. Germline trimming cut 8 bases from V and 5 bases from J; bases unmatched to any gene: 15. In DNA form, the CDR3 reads TGTGCCAGCTTAGATTATCTGGGGAGGGTAAACGAGCAGTACTTC. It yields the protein CASLDYLGRVNEQYF.

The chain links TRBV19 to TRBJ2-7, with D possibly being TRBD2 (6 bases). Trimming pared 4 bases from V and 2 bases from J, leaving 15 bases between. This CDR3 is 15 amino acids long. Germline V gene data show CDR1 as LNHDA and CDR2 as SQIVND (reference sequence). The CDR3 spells CASSTTGTGTYEQYF. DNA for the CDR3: TGTGCCAGTAGTACAACCGGGACTGGGACCTACGAGCAGTACTTC.

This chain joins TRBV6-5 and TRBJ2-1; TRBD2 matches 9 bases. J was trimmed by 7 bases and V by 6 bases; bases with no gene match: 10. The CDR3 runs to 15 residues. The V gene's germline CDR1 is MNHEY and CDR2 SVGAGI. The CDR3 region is CASRPISGRENEQFF. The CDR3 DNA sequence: TGTGCCAGCAGGCCAATTAGCGGGAGAGAGAATGAGCAGTTCTTC.

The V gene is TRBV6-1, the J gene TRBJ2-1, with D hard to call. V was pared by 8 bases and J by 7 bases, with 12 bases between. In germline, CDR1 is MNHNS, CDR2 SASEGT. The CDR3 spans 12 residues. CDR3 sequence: CASEEFTNEQFF. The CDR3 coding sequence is TGTGCCAGCGAAGAATTCACTAATGAGCAGTTCTTC.

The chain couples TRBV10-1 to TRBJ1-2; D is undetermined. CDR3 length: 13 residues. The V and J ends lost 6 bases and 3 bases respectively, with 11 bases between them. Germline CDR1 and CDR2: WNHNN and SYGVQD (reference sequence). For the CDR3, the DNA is TGCGCCAGCAGCAGAGAGAGGGACTATGGCTACACCTTC. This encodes CASSRERDYGYTF.

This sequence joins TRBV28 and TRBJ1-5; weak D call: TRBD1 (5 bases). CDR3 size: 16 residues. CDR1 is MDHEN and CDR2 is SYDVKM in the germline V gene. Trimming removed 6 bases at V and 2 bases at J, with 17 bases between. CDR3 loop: CASSSRGRGGNQPQHF. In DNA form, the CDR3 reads TGTGCCAGCAGCTCGCGCGGGAGGGGAGGCAATCAGCCCCAGCATTTT.

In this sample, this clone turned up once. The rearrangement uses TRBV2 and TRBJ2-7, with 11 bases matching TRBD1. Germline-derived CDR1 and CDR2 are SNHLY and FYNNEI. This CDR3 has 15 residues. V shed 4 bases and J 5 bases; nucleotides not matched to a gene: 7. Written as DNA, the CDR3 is TGTGCCAGCAGTGTTACGGGACAGGGGGGCCACGAGCAGTACTTC. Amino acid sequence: CASSVTGQGGHEQYF.